This record looks at one TCR beta chain sequence and its context. The antigen is not known. These data come from a study of T cell therapy after organ transplantation. Study as a whole: T cells were expanded approximately 15 days with 30 CMV class I/II epitopes.

The CDR3 totals 18 residues. The V segment lost 1 base and the J segment 6 bases; nucleotides outside the gene matches: 9. Germline CDR1 and CDR2: SGHAT and FQNNGV. This table comes from immunoSEQ multiplex PCR, and its TCRdb copy is limited to in-frame clones, with some not included. The sample yields some 17,000 clones, roughly 87% seen once. Time point given: 20-29 weeks after completion of therapy. The sequences come from CD8+ T cells from blood, collected after autologous CMV-specific T cell therapy. J is TRBJ2-2 and V is TRBV11-2; 12 nucleotides line up with TRBD2. The sequence was collected from a human patient who had received a solid organ transplant and had CMV disease. The graft donor may have contributed some T cells. The CDR3 loop is CASSLGPRTSGKAGELFF. CDR3 in DNA: TGTGCCAGCAGCTTAGGTCCCCGGACTAGCGGGAAGGCCGGGGAGCTGTTTTTT.